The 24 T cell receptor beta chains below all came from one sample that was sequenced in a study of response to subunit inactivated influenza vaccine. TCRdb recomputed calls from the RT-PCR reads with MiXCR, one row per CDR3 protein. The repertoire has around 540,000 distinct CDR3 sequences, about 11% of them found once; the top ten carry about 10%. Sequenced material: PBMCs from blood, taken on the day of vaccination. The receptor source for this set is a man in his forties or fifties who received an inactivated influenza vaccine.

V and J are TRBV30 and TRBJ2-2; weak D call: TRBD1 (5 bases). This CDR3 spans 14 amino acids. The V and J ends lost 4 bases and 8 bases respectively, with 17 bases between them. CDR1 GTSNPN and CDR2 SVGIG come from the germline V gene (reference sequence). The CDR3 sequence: CAWMFGAVPGELFF. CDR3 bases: TGTGCCTGGATGTTTGGGGCTGTCCCGGGGGAGCTGTTTTTT.

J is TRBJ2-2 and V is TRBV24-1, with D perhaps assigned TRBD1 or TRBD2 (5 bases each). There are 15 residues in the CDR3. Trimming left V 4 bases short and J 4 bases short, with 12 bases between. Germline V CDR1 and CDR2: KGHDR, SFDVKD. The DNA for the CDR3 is TGTGCCACCAGTGAGTCGAGGGGAAGCACCGGGGAGCTGTTTTTT. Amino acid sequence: CATSESRGSTGELFF.

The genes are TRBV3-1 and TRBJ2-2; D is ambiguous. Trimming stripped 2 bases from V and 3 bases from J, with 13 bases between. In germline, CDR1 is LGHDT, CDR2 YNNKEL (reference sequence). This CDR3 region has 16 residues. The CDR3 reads CASSQQGQTHTGELFF. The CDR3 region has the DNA TGTGCCAGCAGCCAACAAGGCCAAACGCACACCGGGGAGCTGTTTTTT.

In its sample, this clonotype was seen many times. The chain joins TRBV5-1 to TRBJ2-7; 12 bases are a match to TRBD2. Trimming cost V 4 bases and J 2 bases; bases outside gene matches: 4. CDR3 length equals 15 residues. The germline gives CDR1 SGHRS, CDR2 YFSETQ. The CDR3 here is CASSTLAGGPYEQYF. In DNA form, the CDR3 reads TGCGCCAGCAGCACTCTAGCGGGAGGGCCCTACGAGCAGTACTTC.

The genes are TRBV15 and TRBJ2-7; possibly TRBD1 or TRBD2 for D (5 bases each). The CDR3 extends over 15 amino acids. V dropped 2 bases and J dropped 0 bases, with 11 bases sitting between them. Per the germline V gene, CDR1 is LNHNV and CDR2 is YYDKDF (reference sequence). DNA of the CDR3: TGTGCCACCAGCAGACCCCATGGGGGCTCCTACGAGCAGTACTTC. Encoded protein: CATSRPHGGSYEQYF.

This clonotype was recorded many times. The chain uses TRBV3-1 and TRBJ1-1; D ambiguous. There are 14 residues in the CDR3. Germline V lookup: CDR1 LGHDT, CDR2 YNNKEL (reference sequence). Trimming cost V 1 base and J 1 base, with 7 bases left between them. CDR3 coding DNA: TGTGCCAGCAGCCAAGGCGGTTGGAACACTGAAGCTTTCTTT. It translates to CASSQGGWNTEAFF.

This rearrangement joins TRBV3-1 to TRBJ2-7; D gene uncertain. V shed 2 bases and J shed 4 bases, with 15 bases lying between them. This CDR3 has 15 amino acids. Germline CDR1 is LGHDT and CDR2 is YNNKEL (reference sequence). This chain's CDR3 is CASSQHPVSPYEQYF. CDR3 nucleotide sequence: TGTGCCAGCAGCCAACACCCAGTGAGCCCTTACGAGCAGTACTTC.

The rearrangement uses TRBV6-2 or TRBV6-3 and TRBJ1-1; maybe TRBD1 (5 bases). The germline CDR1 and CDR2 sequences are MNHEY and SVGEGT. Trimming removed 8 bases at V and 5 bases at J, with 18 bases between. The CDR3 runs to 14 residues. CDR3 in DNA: TGTGCCAGCGCTTCCTGGGGGAGGAGGACTGAAGCTTTCTTT. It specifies CASASWGRRTEAFF.

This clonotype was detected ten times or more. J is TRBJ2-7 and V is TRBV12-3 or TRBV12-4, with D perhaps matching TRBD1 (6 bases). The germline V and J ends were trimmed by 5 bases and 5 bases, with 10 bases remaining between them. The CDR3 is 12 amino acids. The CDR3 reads CASSRQDHEQYF. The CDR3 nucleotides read TGTGCCAGCAGTCGACAGGACCACGAGCAGTACTTC.

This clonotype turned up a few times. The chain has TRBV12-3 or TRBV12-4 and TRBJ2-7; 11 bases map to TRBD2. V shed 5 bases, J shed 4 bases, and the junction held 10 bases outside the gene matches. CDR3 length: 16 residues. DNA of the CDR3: TGTGCCAGCAGTACCCGACTAGCGGGAACTCTATACGAGCAGTACTTC. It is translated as CASSTRLAGTLYEQYF.

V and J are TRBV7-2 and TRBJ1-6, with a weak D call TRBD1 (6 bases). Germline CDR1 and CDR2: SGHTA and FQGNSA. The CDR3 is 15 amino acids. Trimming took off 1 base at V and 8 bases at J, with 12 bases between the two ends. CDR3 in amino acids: CASSLVGGADSPLHF. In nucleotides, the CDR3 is TGTGCCAGCAGCTTAGTGGGGGGGGCGGATTCACCCCTCCACTTT.

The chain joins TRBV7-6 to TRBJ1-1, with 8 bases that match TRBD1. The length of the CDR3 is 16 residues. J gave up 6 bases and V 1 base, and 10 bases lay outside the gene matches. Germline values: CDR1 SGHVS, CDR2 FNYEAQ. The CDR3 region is CASSLVYGQGAAEAFF. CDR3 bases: TGTGCCAGCAGCTTAGTTTACGGGCAGGGGGCCGCTGAAGCTTTCTTT.

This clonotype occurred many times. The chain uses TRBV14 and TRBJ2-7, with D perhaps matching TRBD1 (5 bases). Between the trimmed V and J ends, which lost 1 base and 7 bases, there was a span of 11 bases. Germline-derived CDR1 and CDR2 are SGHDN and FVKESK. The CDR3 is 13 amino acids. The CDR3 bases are TGTGCCAGCAGCCAAGGGGGCGGTCTAGAGCAGTACTTC. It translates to CASSQGGGLEQYF.

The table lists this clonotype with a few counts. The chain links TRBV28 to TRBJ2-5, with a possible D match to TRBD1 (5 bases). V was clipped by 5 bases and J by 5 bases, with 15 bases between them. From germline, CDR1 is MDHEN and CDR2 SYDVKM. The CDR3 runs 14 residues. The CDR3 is CASSPAQGFETQYF. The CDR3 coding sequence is TGTGCCAGCAGTCCCGCTCAGGGATTCGAGACCCAGTACTTC.

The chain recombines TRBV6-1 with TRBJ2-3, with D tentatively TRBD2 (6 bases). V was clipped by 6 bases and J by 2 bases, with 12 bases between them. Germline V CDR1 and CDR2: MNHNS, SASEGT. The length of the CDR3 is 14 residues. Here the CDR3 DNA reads TGTGCCAGCAGGCCCGGGACTCACACAGATACGCAGTATTTT. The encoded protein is CASRPGTHTDTQYF.

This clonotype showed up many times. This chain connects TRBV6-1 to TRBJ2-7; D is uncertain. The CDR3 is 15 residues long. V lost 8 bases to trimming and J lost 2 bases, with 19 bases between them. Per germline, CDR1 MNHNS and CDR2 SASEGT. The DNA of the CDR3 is TGTGCCAGCTGCAGTTCGATGGCCAGGACCTACGAGCAGTACTTC. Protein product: CASCSSMARTYEQYF.

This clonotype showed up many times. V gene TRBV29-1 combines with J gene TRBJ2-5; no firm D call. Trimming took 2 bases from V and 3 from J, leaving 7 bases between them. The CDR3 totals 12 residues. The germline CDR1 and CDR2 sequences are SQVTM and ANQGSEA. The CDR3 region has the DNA TGCAGCGTTGAACCACCAGAAGAGACCCAGTACTTC. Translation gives CSVEPPEETQYF.

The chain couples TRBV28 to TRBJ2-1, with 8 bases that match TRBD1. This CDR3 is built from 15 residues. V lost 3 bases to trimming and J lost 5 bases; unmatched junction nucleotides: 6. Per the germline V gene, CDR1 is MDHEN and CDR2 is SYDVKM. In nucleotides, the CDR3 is TGTGCCAGCAGTTTGGACAGGGAGGCCCACAATGAGCAGTTCTTC. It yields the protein CASSLDREAHNEQFF.

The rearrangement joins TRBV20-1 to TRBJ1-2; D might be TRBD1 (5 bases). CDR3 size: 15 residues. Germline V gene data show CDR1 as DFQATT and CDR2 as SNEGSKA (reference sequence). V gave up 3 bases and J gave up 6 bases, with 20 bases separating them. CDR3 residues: CSASYSGEPLNGYTF. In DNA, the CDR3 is TGCAGTGCTAGCTATTCGGGGGAACCCCTGAATGGCTACACCTTC.

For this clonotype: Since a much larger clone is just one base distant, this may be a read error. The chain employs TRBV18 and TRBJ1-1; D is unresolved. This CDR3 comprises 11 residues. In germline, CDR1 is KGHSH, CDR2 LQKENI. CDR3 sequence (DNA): TGTGCCAGCTCGGCGGGAGATGAAGCTTACTTT. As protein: CASSAGDEAYF. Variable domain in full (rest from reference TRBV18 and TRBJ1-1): NAGVMQNPRHLVRRRGQEARLRCSPMKGHSHVYWYRQLPEEGLKFMVYLQKENIIDESGMPKERFSAEFPKEGPSILRIQQVVRGDSAAYFCASSAGDEAYFGQGTRLTVV.

For the CDR3, the DNA is TGCGCCAGCAGCTTGGCCATGGACAGCCAAATTCCATACGAGCAGTACTTC. Translation gives CASSLAMDSQIPYEQYF. The chain joins TRBV5-1 to TRBJ2-7; a weak D match, TRBD1 (6 bases). The V end was cut by 0 bases, the J end by 4 bases, with 20 bases between. Germline V gives CDR1 SGHRS, CDR2 YFSETQ. The CDR3 loop spans 17 amino acids.

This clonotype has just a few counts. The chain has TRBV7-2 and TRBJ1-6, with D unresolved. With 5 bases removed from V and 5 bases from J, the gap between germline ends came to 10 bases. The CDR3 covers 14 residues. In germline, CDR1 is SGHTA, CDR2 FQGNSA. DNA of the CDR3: TGTGCCAGCAGCGGAGGCACAAATAATTCACCCCTCCACTTT. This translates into CASSGGTNNSPLHF.

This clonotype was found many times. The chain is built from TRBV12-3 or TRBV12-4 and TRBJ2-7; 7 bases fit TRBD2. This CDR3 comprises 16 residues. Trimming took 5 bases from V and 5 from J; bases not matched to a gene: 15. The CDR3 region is CASSPSGAGVPDEQYF. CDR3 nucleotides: TGTGCCAGCAGTCCCAGTGGGGCGGGAGTGCCTGACGAGCAGTACTTC.

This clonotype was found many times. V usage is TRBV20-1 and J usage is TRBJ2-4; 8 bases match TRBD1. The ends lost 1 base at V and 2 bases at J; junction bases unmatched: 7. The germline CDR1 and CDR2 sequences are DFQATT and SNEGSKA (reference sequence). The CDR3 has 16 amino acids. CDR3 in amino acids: CSARGQGRGPKNIQYF. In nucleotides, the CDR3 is TGCAGTGCTAGAGGACAGGGGCGGGGTCCCAAAAACATTCAGTACTTC.